This TCR beta chain was sequenced in a study of T cell changes during pregnancy in multiple sclerosis. TCRdb's copy holds only in-frame clones and misses some; the assay was immunoSEQ multiplex PCR. The sample contains 45,000 to 75,000 clones, over 90% of which appear only once. Looked up from germline, CDR1 is LGHNA and CDR2 is YSLEER. V gave up 7 bases and J gave up 0 bases, with 18 bases separating them. The length of the CDR3 is 17 residues. This TCR came from a female donor with multiple sclerosis, enrolled in a pregnancy study. The input for sequencing was peripheral blood, taken in the first trimester of pregnancy. V and J are TRBV4-3 and TRBJ1-4; possible D gene TRBD1, 5 bases. The CDR3 DNA reads TGCGCCAGCAAGCTGGGTGGGGCTTCTGCAACTAATGAAAAACTGTTTTTT. Protein product: CASKLGGASATNEKLFF.